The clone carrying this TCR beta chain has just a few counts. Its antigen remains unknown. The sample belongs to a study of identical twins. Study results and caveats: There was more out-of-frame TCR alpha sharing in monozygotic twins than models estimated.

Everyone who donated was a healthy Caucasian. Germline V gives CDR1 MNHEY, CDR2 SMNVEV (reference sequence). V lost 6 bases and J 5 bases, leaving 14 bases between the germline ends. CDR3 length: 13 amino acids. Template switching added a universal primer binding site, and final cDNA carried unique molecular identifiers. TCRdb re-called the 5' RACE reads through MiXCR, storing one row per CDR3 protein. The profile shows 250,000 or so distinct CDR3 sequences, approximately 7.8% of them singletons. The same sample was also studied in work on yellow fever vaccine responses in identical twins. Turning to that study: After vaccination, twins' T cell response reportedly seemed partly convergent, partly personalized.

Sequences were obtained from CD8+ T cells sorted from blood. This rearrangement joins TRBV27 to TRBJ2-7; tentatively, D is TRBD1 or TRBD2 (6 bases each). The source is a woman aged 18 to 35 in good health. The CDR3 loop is CASRTGAGNEQYF. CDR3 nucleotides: TGTGCCAGCAGAACGGGGGCAGGGAACGAGCAGTACTTC.